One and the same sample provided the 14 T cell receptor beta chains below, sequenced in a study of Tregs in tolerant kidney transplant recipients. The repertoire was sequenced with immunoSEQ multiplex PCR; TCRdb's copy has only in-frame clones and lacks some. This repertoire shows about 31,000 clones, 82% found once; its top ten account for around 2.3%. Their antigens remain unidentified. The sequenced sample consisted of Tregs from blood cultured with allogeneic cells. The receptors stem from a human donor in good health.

The CDR3 spells CASSRDVHQPQHF. The CDR3 nucleotides are TGTGCCAGCAGTAGGGACGTCCATCAGCCCCAGCATTTT. This chain links TRBV5-4 with TRBJ1-5, with a possible D match to TRBD1 (5 bases). CDR3 length: 13 residues. V lost 5 bases and J lost 5, with 11 bases in between. Germline CDR1 and CDR2: SGHNT and YYREEE (reference sequence). The full variable domain, rest sourced from reference TRBV5-4 and TRBJ1-5, is ETGVTQSPTHLIKTRGQQVTLRCSSQSGHNTVSWYQQALGQGPQFIFQYYREEENGRGNFPPRFSGLQFPNYSSELNVNALELDDSALYLCASSRDVHQPQHFGDGTRLSIL.

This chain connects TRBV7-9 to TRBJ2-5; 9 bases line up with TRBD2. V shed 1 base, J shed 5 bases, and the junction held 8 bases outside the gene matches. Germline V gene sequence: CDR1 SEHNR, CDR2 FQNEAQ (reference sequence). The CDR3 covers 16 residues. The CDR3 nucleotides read TGTGCCAGCAGCTTAGTTGGGGGACTAGCCTACGAGACCCAGTACTTC. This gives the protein CASSLVGGLAYETQYF.

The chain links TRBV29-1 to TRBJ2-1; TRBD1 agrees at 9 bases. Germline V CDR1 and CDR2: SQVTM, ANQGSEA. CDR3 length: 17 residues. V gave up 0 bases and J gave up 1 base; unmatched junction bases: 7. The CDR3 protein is CSVEDLGDRVSYNEQFF. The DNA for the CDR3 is TGCAGCGTTGAAGATCTAGGGGACAGGGTGTCCTACAATGAGCAGTTCTTC.

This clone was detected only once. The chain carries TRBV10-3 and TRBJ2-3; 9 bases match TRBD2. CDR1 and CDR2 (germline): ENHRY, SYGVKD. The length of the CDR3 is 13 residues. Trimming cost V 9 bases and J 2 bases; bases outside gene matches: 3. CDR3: CAITSGYTDTQYF. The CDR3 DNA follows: TGTGCCATTACTAGCGGGTACACAGATACGCAGTATTTT.

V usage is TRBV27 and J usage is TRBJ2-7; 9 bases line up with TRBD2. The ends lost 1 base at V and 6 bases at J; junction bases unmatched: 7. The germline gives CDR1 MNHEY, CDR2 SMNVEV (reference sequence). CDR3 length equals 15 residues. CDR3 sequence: CASSLWGGGAGEQYF. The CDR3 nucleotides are TGTGCCAGCAGTTTATGGGGCGGGGGGGCGGGCGAGCAGTACTTC.

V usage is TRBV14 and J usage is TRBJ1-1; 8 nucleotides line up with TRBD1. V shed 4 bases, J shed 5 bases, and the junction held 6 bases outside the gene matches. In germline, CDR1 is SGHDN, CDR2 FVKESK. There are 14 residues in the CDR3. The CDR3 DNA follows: TGTGCCAGCAGCCCTAGACAGGGGAGGACTGAAGCTTTCTTT. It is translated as CASSPRQGRTEAFF. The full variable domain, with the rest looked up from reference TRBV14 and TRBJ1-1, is EAGVTQFPSHSVIEKGQTVTLRCDPISGHDNLYWYRRVMGKEIKFLLHFVKESKQDESGMPNNRFLAERTGGTYSTLKVQPAELEDSGVYFCASSPRQGRTEAFFGQGTRLTVV.

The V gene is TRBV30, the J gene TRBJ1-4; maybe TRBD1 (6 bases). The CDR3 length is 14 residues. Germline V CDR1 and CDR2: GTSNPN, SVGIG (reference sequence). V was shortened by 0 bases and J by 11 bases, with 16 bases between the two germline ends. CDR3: CAWSVLRVGAKLFF. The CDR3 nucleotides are TGTGCCTGGAGTGTACTGCGGGTGGGGGCCAAACTGTTTTTT. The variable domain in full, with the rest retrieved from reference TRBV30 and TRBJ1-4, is SQTIHQWPATLVQPVGSPLSLECTVEGTSNPNLYWYRQAAGRGLQLLFYSVGIGQISSEVPQNLSASRPQDRQFILSSKKLLLSDSGFYLCAWSVLRVGAKLFFGSGTQLSVL.

CDR3 region: CASSLGVRSTETQYF. The CDR3, as DNA: TGTGCCAGCAGCTTGGGGGTTAGGTCAACGGAGACCCAGTACTTC. V and J are TRBV5-4 and TRBJ2-5, with D unresolved. Per the germline V gene, CDR1 is SGHNT and CDR2 is YYREEE (reference sequence). V was shortened by 0 bases and J by 5 bases, with 14 bases between the two germline ends. This CDR3 region has 15 residues.

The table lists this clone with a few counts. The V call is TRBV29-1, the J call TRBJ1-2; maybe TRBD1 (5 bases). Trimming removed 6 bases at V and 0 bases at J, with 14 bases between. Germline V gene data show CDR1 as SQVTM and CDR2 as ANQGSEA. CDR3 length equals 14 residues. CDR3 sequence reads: CSVGNRISNYGYTF. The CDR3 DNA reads TGCAGCGTAGGGAACAGGATTTCTAACTATGGCTACACCTTC.

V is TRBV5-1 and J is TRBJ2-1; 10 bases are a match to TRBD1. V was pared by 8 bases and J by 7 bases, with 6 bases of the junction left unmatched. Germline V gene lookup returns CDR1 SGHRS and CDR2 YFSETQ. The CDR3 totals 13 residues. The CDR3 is CASQGQGRNEQFF. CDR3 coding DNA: TGCGCCAGTCAGGGACAGGGGAGGAATGAGCAGTTCTTC.

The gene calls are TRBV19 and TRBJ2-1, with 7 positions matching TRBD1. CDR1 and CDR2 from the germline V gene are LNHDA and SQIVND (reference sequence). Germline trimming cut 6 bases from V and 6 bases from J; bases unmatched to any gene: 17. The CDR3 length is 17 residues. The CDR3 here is CASSRDRVGFYSNEQFF. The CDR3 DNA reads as TGTGCCAGTAGCAGAGACAGGGTGGGGTTCTATAGCAATGAGCAGTTCTTC.

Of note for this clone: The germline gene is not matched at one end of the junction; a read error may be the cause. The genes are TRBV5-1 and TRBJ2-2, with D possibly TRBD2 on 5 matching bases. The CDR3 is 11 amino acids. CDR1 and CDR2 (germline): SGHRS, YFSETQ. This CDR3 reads CASSLPRGAVF. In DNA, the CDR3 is TGCGCCAGCAGCTTACCCCGGGGAGCTGTTTTT.

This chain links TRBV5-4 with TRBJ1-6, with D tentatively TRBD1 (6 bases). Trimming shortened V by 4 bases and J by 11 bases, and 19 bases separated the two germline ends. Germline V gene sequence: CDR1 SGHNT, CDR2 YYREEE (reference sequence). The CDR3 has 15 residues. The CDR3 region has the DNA TGTGCCAGCAGCACCCGCCGGGGGCAAACGGCACCCCTCCACTTT. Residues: CASSTRRGQTAPLHF.

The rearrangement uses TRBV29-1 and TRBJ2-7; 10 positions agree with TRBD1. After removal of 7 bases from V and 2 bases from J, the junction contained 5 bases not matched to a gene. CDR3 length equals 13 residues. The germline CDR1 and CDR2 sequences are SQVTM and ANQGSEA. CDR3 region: CSAWDRGPYEQYF. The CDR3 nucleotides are TGCAGCGCCTGGGACAGGGGACCCTACGAGCAGTACTTC.